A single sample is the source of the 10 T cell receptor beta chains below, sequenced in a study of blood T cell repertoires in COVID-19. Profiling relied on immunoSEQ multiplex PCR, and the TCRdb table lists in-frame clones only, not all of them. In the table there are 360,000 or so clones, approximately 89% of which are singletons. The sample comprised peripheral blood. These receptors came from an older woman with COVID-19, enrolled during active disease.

The DNA of the CDR3 is TGTGCCACCAGTGATTTGCCATCCAGGGGACAGATGTACGGTGAGTATAATTCACCCCTCCACTTT. Its translation is CATSDLPSRGQMYGEYNSPLHF. V usage is TRBV24-1 and J usage is TRBJ1-6; 7 bases agree with TRBD1. J was trimmed by 4 bases and V by 0 bases; bases with no gene match: 20. Per the germline V gene, CDR1 is KGHDR and CDR2 is SFDVKD. This CDR3 comprises 22 residues.

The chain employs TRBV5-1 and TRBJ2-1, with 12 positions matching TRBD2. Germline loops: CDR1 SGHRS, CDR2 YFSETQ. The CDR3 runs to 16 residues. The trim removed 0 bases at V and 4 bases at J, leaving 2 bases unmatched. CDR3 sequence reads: CASSLDLAGGYNEQFF. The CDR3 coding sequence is TGCGCCAGCAGCTTGGACCTAGCGGGGGGGTACAATGAGCAGTTCTTC.

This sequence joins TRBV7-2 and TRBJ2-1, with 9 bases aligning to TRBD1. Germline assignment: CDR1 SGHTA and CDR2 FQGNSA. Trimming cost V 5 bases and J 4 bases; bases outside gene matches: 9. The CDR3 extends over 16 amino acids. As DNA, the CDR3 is TGTGCCAGCAGCCCCACCGGGACAGGGACTTACAATGAGCAGTTCTTC. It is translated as CASSPTGTGTYNEQFF.

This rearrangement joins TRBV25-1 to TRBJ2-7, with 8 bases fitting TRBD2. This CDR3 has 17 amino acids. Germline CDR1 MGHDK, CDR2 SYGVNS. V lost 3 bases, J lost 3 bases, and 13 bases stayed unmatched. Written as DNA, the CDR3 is TGTGCCAGCAGTGATCCTCCCGGACGGGGGGGGGACTACGAGCAGTACTTC. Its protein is CASSDPPGRGGDYEQYF.

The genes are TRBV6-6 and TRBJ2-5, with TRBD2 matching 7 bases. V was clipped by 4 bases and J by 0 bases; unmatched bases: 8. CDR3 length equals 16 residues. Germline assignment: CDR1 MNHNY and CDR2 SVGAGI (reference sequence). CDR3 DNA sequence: TGTGCCAGCAGTTCTTCCCTAGCGGCAGACCAAGAGACCCAGTACTTC. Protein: CASSSSLAADQETQYF.

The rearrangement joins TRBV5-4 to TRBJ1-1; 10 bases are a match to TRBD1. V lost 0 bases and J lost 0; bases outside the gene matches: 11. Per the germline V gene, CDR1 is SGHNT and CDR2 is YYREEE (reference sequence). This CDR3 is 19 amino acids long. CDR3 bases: TGTGCCAGCAGCTTGGGACAGGGGGCGCTTCTAGGAATGAACACTGAAGCTTTCTTT. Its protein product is CASSLGQGALLGMNTEAFF.

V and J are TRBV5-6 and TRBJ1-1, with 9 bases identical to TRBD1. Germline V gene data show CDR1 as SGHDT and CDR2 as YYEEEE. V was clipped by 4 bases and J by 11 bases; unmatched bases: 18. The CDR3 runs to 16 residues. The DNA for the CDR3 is TGTGCCAGCAGCACGGACCGGACAGGGGCAACCTATGAGGCTTTCTTT. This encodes CASSTDRTGATYEAFF.

This CDR3 is CASSFRTDTEAFF. For the CDR3, the DNA is TGTGCCAGCAGCTTCCGGACAGACACTGAAGCTTTCTTT. The chain carries TRBV5-5 and TRBJ1-1, with D possibly matching TRBD1 (6 bases). Trimming took off 2 bases at V and 3 bases at J, with 8 bases between the two ends. From germline, CDR1 is SGHKS and CDR2 YYEKEE (reference sequence). The CDR3 sequence is 13 residues long. Drawing the rest from reference TRBV5-5 and TRBJ1-1, the complete variable domain is DAGVTQSPTHLIKTRGQQVTLRCSPISGHKSVSWYQQVLGQGPQFIFQYYEKEERGRGNFPDRFSARQFPNYSSELNVNALLLGDSALYLCASSFRTDTEAFFGQGTRLTVV.

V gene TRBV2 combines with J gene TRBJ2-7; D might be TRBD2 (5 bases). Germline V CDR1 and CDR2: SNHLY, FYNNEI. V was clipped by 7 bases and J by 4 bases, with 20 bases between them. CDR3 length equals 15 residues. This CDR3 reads CASNLKDYTGYEQYF. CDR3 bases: TGTGCCAGCAACCTTAAAGACTACACGGGGTACGAGCAGTACTTC. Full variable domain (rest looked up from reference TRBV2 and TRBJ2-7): EPEVTQTPSHQVTQMGQEVILRCVPISNHLYFYWYRQILGQKVEFLVSFYNNEISEKSEIFDDQFSVERPDGSNFTLKIRSTKLEDSAMYFCASNLKDYTGYEQYFGPGTRLTVT.

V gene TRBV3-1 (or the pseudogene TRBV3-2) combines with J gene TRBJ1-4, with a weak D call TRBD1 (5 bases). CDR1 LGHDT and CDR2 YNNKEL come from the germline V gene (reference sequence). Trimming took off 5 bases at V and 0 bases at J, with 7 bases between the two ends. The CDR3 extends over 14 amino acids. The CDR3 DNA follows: TGTGCCAGCAGCAGGGGTGCAACTAATGAAAAACTGTTTTTT. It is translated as CASSRGATNEKLFF.